A selection of T cell receptor beta chains follows, all from one sample in a study of blood T cell repertoires in COVID-19. Only in-frame clones appear in the TCRdb table, and some are missing; sequencing was by immunoSEQ multiplex PCR. The data contain about 74,000 clones, roughly 86% of them singletons. Sequencing was done on a sample of peripheral blood. Receptor source: a human donor in a cohort sampled during active COVID-19. The CDR3 runs from the conserved cysteine through the conserved F or W. D genes are given only for firm matches. Only some rows state a clone size, as once, few, many or a class for expanded clones.

v_gene	j_gene	abundance	d_gene	CDR3aa	CDR3nt
TRBV5-4	TRBJ2-1	-	TRBD1	CASSLVGQGANEQFF	TGTGCCAGCAGCTTGGTGGGACAGGGCGCTAATGAGCAGTTCTTC
TRBV20-1	TRBJ1-4	few	-	CSGGSEKLFF	TGCAGTGGAGGGAGCGAAAAACTGTTTTTT
TRBV4-1	TRBJ1-2	-	TRBD1	CASSQTGTGIRYGYTF	TGCGCCAGCAGCCAAACCGGGACAGGGATTCGCTATGGCTACACCTTC
TRBV3-1/TRBV3-2	TRBJ1-2	once	-	CASTSGYGYTF	TGTGCCAGTACATCAGGCTATGGCTACACCTTC
TRBV12-3/TRBV12-4	TRBJ1-1	-	TRBD1	CASRPGTGVFF	TGTGCCAGCAGGCCCGGGACAGGCGTTTTCTTT
TRBV2	TRBJ1-1	once	TRBD1	CASSATGGRMNTEAFF	TGTGCCAGCAGTGCGACAGGGGGGAGAATGAACACTGAAGCTTTCTTT
TRBV12-3/TRBV12-4	TRBJ1-5	-	-	CASRMGWGGPQHF	TGTGCCAGCAGAATGGGGTGGGGCGGGCCCCAGCATTTT
TRBV5-1	TRBJ1-3	few	TRBD1	CASRQTGFGNTIYF	TGCGCCAGCAGGCAGACAGGGTTCGGAAACACCATATATTTT
TRBV6-1	TRBJ2-7	-	-	CASSEQGGEQYF	TGTGCCAGCAGTGAACAGGGTGGCGAGCAGTACTTC
TRBV5-4	TRBJ1-1	-	-	CASSLQGTGTEAFF	TGTGCCAGCAGCCTACAGGGTACGGGCACTGAAGCTTTCTTT
TRBV6-6	TRBJ1-5	few	-	CASSYAGEQPQHF	TGTGCCAGCAGTTACGCAGGGGAACAGCCCCAGCATTTT
TRBV12-3/TRBV12-4	TRBJ2-7	-	-	CASSRGAYDEQYF	TGTGCCAGCTCACGCGGGGCCTACGACGAGCAGTACTTC
TRBV15	TRBJ2-7	-	TRBD1	CATSSPGQGAYEQYF	TGTGCCACCAGCAGCCCCGGACAGGGGGCCTACGAGCAGTACTTC
TRBV7-9	TRBJ1-6	-	-	CASRTPGEGLSPLHF	TGTGCCAGCAGAACCCCGGGTGAGGGTCTGTCACCCCTCCACTTT
TRBV4-3	TRBJ1-2	-	TRBD1	CASSQHGQGGDGYTF	TGCGCCAGCAGCCAACACGGACAGGGGGGGGATGGCTACACCTTC
TRBV4-3	TRBJ2-1	-	-	CASSQDHRDGEQFF	TGCGCCAGCAGCCAAGATCACAGGGATGGTGAGCAGTTCTTC
TRBV7-3	TRBJ2-3	-	-	CASSFFADTQYF	TGTGCCAGCAGCTTTTTCGCAGATACGCAGTATTTT
TRBV19	TRBJ1-2	few	-	CASSITGTNYGYTF	TGTGCCAGTAGTATAACGGGAACAAACTATGGCTACACCTTC
TRBV7-2	TRBJ1-2	-	TRBD1	CASSLVGGQGASYGYTF	TGTGCCAGCAGCTTAGTTGGGGGACAGGGGGCATCCTATGGCTACACCTTC
TRBV13	TRBJ2-5	-	-	CASSPSPSSLETQYF	TGTGCCAGCAGCCCCTCCCCCTCTAGTCTAGAGACCCAGTACTTC
TRBV5-1	TRBJ1-5	few	-	CASSLVGGTQPQHF	TGCGCCAGCAGCTTGGTCGGGGGGACTCAGCCCCAGCATTTT
TRBV7-7	TRBJ2-2	few	-	CASSAPGYGELFF	TGTGCTAGCAGCGCTCCCGGGTACGGGGAGCTGTTTTTT
TRBV18	TRBJ1-1	-	-	CASSPQNTEAFF	TGTGCCAGCTCACCTCAGAACACTGAAGCTTTCTTT
TRBV5-1	TRBJ2-2	-	-	CASSVGGAGELFF	TGCGCCAGCAGCGTTGGAGGGGCCGGGGAGCTGTTTTTT
TRBV4-1	TRBJ1-2	-	TRBD1	CASSQEIGTVGGYTF	TGCGCCAGCAGCCAAGAAATCGGGACAGTCGGAGGCTACACCTTC
TRBV19	TRBJ2-7	few	TRBD1	CASSDRGSGEQYF	TGTGCCAGTAGTGACAGGGGAAGTGGCGAGCAGTACTTC
TRBV2	TRBJ2-7	few	-	CASSRGSYEQYF	TGTGCCAGCAGCAGGGGTTCCTACGAGCAGTACTTC
TRBV6-6	TRBJ1-3	-	-	CGGGSGNTIYF	TGTGGGGGGGGCTCTGGAAACACCATATATTTT
TRBV7-2	TRBJ2-5	-	TRBD1	CASSLSTGKETQYF	TGTGCCAGCAGCTTGTCGACAGGGAAGGAGACCCAGTACTTC
TRBV4-1	TRBJ2-7	few	-	CASTEVPLSSYEQYF	TGCGCCAGCACCGAGGTGCCCCTCAGCTCCTACGAGCAGTACTTC
TRBV6-6	TRBJ2-7	-	TRBD1	CASTQTGITYEQYF	TGTGCCAGCACCCAGACAGGGATCACCTACGAGCAGTACTTC
TRBV6-6	TRBJ1-1	-	TRBD1	CASSSETGLNTEAFF	TGTGCCAGCAGTTCCGAGACAGGGCTGAACACTGAAGCTTTCTTT
TRBV5-1	TRBJ2-5	once	TRBD1	CASSLGRGPSETQYF	TGCGCCAGCAGCTTAGGCAGGGGGCCTTCGGAGACCCAGTACTTC
TRBV6-5	TRBJ2-7	-	-	CASSYMGASSYEQYF	TGTGCCAGCAGTTACATGGGGGCTAGCTCCTACGAGCAGTACTTC
TRBV19	TRBJ2-7	-	TRBD1	CASSIGRTGGARNEQYF	TGTGCCAGTAGTATAGGGCGAACAGGGGGCGCGAGAAACGAGCAGTACTTC
TRBV18	TRBJ1-1	medium-sized	-	CASSRQQMNTEAFF	TGTGCCAGCTCCCGACAGCAGATGAACACTGAAGCTTTCTTT
TRBV18	TRBJ1-3	-	-	CASSPGQSSGNTIYF	TGTGCCAGCTCACCCGGACAGAGCTCTGGAAACACCATATATTTT
TRBV7-2	TRBJ1-6	-	-	CASSPLGGASPLHF	TGTGCCAGCAGCCCCCTCGGCGGGGCTTCACCCCTCCACTTT